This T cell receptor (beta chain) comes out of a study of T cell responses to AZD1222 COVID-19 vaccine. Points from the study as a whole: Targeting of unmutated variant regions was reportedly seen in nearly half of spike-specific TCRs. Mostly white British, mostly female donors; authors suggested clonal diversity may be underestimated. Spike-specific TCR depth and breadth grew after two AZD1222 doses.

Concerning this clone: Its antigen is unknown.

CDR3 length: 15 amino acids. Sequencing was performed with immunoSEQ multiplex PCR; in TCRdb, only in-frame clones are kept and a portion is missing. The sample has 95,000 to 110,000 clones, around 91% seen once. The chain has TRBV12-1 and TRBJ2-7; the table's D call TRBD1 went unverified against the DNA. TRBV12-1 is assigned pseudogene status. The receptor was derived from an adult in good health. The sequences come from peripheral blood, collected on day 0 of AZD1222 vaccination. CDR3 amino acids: CASSSWTGSCYEQYF. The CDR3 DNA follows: TGTGCCAGCAGCTCCTGGACAGGGAGTTGTTACGAGCAGTACTTC.